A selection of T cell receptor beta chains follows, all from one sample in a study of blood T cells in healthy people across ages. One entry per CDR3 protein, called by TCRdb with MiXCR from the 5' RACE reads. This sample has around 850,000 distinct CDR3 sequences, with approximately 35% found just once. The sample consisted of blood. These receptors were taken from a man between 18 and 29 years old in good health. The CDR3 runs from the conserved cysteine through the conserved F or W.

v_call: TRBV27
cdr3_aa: CANSGSYLITSTDTQYF

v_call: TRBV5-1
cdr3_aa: CASSLDFGEISSNEKLFF

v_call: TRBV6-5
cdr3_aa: CASRDRQGWAEAFF

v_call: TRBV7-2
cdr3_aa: CASSKDNALLQETQYF

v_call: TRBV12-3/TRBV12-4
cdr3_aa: CASSLVRDTQYF

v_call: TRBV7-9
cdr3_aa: CASTPSGLAAYNEQFF

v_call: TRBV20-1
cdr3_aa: CSAGVSRGTGELFF

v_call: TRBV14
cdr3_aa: CASSQEEYDRGLGDTQYF

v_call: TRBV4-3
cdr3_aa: CASSQDPGLAGGRQYF

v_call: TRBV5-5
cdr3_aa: CASSLEGASPPLGYTF

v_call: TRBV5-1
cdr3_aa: CASSLASSQETQYF

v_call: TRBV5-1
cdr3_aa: CASRVLGTNGQYF

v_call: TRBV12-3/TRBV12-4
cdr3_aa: CASSNQGVGNQPQHF

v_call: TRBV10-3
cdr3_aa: CAIKSQGEETRYF

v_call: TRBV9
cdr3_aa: CASSPAGSPVEAFF

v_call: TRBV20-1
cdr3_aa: CSARDTGVNTEAFF

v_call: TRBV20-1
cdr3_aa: CSATMGTGNTGANVLTF

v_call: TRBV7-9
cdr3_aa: CASSQKAGQQSYNEQFF

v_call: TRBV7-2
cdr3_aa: CASKNNEKLFF

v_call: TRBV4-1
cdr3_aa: CASSQDEGSYNSPLHF

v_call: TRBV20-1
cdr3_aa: CSAGAIYRGLHEQYF

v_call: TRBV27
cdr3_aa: CASSPSGGQGDTQYF

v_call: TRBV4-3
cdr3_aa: CASSQVTWSGELFF

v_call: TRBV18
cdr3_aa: CASSHTTGSTGSCNEQFF

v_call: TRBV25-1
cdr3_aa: CASSEGGGGYGYTF

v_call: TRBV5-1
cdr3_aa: CASSSEALHTQYF

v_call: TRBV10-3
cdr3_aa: CAISDEDLYGYTF

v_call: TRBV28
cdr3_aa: CASSSPGQGCNEQFF

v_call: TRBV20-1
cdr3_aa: CSAPSPTIRETQYF

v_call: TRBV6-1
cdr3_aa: CATGQPYSNQPQHF

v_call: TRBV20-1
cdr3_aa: CSAGRPGQENLYGYTF

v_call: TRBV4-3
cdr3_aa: CASSPGTASYNEQFF

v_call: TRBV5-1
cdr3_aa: CASSPNGQGVTYEQYF

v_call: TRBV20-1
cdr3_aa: CSARNPSGGIQETQYF

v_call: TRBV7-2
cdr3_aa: CASSRGGGSTDTQYF

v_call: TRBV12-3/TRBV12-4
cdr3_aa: CASISQGANTEAFF

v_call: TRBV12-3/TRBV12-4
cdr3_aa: CASRTGQAMNTEAFF

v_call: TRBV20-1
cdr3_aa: CSARAPGGPGTDTQYF

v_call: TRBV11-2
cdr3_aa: CASSLVRGQFYEQYF

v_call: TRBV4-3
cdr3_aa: CASSRGRGGGDTQYF

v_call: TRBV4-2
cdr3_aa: CASSQDHRENTGELFF

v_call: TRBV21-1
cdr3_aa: CATIDRSVRNTIYF

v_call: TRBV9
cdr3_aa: CAGSPRTLSYEQYF

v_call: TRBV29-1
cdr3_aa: CSVRTGDTDTQYF

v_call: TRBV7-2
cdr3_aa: CASSFYKGTDTQYF

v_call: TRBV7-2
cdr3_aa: CASRLAGGLDEQFF

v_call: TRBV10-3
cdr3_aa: CAISELGDNSNQPQHF

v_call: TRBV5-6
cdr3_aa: CASSPGRAYGYTF

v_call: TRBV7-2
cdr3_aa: CASSPRTGVLYGYTF

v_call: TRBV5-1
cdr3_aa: CASSWGGGDDRYTYEQYF

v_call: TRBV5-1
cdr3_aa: CASSGTLGNEQFF